A selection of T cell receptor beta chains follows, all from one sample in a study of CD4 T cells in relation to SARS-CoV-2 and coronaviruses. These receptors have no identified antigens. Generated by immunoSEQ multiplex PCR, the TCRdb table keeps only in-frame clones and is missing some. The repertoire holds about 24,000 clones, roughly 80% seen once, with 9.5% to 15% in the top ten. The specimen was CD4+ T cells from PBMCs, cultured in vitro. These receptors were taken from a human donor in good health. CDR3s include the opening cysteine and the closing phenylalanine or tryptophan. A D gene is named only where the DNA matches it firmly. For some rows the clone size is stated as once, few or many, or as a class when expanded; others skip it.

clone size	J gene	D gene	V gene	CDR3 DNA	CDR3 protein
NA	TRBJ1-2	TRBD1	TRBV5-6	TGTGCCAGCAGCACAATACCCATACAGGGGAAAGTAGGCTACACCTTC	CASSTIPIQGKVGYTF
NA	TRBJ2-7	NA	TRBV19	TGTGCCAGTAGTATAAGCGGGTTCACGGACCGATACTCCTACGAGCAGTACTTC	CASSISGFTDRYSYEQYF
NA	TRBJ2-7	NA	TRBV29-1	TGCAGCGTTGGGTCTGTCGGTCCCTACGAGCAGTACTTC	CSVGSVGPYEQYF
NA	TRBJ1-6	TRBD1	TRBV5-4	TGTGCCAGCAGCTCATACGACAGGGATAATTCACCCCTCCACTTT	CASSSYDRDNSPLHF
NA	TRBJ2-3	TRBD1	TRBV24-1	TGTGCCACCAGTGAACAGGGGCACACAGATACGCAGTATTTT	CATSEQGHTDTQYF
NA	TRBJ1-2	TRBD1	TRBV6-1	TGTGCCAGCAGTGAAGTAGACAGGGCGGGTGGCTACACCTTC	CASSEVDRAGGYTF
NA	TRBJ1-2	NA	TRBV24-1	TGTGCCACCAGTGTGGGGGGGCTTGAGGTAGGGGACTATGGCTACACCTTC	CATSVGGLEVGDYGYTF
NA	TRBJ2-5	TRBD1	TRBV9	TGTGCCAGCAGCGCTACAGGGGGCAGCGGGGAGACCCAGTACTTC	CASSATGGSGETQYF
NA	TRBJ2-3	TRBD1	TRBV7-3	TGTGCCAGCAGCTCGGGACAGAGCACAGATACGCAGTATTTT	CASSSGQSTDTQYF
few	TRBJ1-3	NA	TRBV2	TGTGCCAGCAGGAAATTAGCCGGGGGCACCATATATTTT	CASRKLAGGTIYF
NA	TRBJ1-6	NA	TRBV11-1	TGTGCCAGCAGCTTAAGTCCAGAGCGAAATTCACCCCTCCACTTT	CASSLSPERNSPLHF
NA	TRBJ2-1	TRBD2	TRBV19	TGTGCCAGTAGTACCCTAGCGGGAGGTCGACCTAATGAGCAGTTCTTC	CASSTLAGGRPNEQFF
NA	TRBJ2-1	TRBD1	TRBV19	TGTGCCAGTAGTAGACAGGGGGCCTACAATGAGCAGTTCTTC	CASSRQGAYNEQFF
NA	TRBJ1-1	NA	TRBV11-2	TGTGCCAGCAGCTTAAGGACTGAAGCTTTCTTT	CASSLRTEAFF
NA	TRBJ2-7	NA	TRBV28	TGTGCCAGCAGCCCTCCAAGCTACGAGCAGTACTTC	CASSPPSYEQYF
NA	TRBJ2-1	TRBD2	TRBV3-1/TRBV3-2	TGTGCCAGCAGCCAGAAGACCGGGACTAGCGGGTCTTACAATGAGCAGTTCTTC	CASSQKTGTSGSYNEQFF
NA	TRBJ1-5	TRBD1	TRBV6-6	TGTGCCAGCAGTCCCCGGGACAGGGGAATTCGCGGCAATCAGCCCCAGCATTTT	CASSPRDRGIRGNQPQHF
NA	TRBJ2-7	NA	TRBV15	TGTGCCACCAGCAGAGACGCCGGAGCCTACGAGCAGTACTTC	CATSRDAGAYEQYF
NA	TRBJ2-1	TRBD2	TRBV9	TGTGCCAGCAGCGTAGGGCGGGGGAGATTGGATGAGCAGTTCTTC	CASSVGRGRLDEQFF
NA	TRBJ2-7	TRBD1	TRBV27	TGTGCCAGCAGTGGGACAGGGGGCATTAGCGGGAGCCTCCCCTACGAGCAGTACTTC	CASSGTGGISGSLPYEQYF
NA	TRBJ2-2	NA	TRBV5-1	TGCGCCAGCAGCTTGGGCAAAAACACCGGGGAGCTGTTTTTT	CASSLGKNTGELFF
NA	TRBJ1-5	NA	TRBV20-1	TGCAGTGCTAGTGCCCGAATAACGATGAATCAGCCCCAGCATTTT	CSASARITMNQPQHF
NA	TRBJ2-3	NA	TRBV18	TGTGCCAGCTCACCGACAGGAATGAGCACAGATACGCAGTATTTT	CASSPTGMSTDTQYF